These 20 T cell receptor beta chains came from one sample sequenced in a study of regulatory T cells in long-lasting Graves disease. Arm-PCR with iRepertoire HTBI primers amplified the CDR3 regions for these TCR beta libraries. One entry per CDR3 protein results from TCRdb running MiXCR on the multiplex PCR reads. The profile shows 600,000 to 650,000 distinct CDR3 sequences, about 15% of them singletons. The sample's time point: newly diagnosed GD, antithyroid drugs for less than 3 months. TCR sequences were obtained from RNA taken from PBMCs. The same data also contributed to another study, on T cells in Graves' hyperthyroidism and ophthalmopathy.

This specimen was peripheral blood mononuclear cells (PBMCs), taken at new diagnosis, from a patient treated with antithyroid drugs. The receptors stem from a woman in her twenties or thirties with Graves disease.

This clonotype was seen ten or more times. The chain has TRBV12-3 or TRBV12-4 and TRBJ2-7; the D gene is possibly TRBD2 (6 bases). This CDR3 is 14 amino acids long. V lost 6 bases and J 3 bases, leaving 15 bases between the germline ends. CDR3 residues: CASSLGRTIYEQYF. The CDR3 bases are TGTGCCAGCAGCTTGGGACGGACTATCTACGAGCAGTACTTC.

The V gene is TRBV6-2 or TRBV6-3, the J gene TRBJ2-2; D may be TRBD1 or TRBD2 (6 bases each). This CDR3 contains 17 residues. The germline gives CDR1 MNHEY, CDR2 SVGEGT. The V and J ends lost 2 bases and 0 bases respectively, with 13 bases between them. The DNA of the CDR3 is TGTGCCAGCAGTTACCCCACGGGGGCGGCGAACACCGGGGAGCTGTTTTTT. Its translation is CASSYPTGAANTGELFF.

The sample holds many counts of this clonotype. Here the CDR3 DNA reads TGTGCCAGCAGTTCAGGGCCTCTCGAGCAGTACTTC. Translation: CASSSGPLEQYF. The chain is built from TRBV28 and TRBJ2-7; D might be TRBD1 (5 bases). Germline V gives CDR1 MDHEN, CDR2 SYDVKM. The CDR3 covers 12 residues. The V end was cut by 4 bases, the J end by 6 bases, with 10 bases between.

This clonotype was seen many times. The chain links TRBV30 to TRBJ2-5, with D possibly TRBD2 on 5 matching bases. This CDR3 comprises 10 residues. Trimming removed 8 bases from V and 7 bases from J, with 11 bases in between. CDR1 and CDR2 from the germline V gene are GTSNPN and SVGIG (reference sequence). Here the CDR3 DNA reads TGTGCCACCCGACGGGGGACCCAGTACTTC. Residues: CATRRGTQYF.

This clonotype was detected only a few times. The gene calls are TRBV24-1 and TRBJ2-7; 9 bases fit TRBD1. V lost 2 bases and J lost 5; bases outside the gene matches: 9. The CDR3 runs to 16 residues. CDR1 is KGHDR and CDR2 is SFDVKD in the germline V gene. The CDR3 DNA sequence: TGTGCCACCAGTGATTCCCCGGGACAGGGTACGCACGAGCAGTACTTC. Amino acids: CATSDSPGQGTHEQYF.

The DNA for the CDR3 is TGCAGTGCTAGAACGACTAGCGGGTCTCAAGAGACCCAGTACTTC. Amino acid sequence: CSARTTSGSQETQYF. The rearrangement joins TRBV20-1 to TRBJ2-5, with 10 nucleotides matching TRBD2. The CDR3 is made up of 15 amino acids. Germline CDR1 is DFQATT and CDR2 is SNEGSKA (reference sequence). V lost 2 bases, J lost 2 bases, and 5 bases stayed unmatched.

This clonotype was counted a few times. The CDR3 reads CASSERGASSYNEQFF. The CDR3 DNA follows: TGCGCCAGCAGTGAGCGCGGGGCTAGCTCCTACAATGAGCAGTTCTTC. The chain employs TRBV10-1 and TRBJ2-1, with D possibly being TRBD2 (6 bases). Trimming cost V 2 bases and J 0 bases, with 11 bases left between them. The CDR3 length is 16 residues. Germline assignment: CDR1 WNHNN and CDR2 SYGVQD (reference sequence).

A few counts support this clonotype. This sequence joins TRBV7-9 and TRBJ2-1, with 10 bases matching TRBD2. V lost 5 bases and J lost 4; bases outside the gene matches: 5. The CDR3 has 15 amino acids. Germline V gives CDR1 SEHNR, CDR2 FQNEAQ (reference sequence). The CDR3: CASSQGAGGYNEQFF. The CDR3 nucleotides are TGTGCCAGCAGCCAAGGAGCGGGAGGGTACAATGAGCAGTTCTTC.

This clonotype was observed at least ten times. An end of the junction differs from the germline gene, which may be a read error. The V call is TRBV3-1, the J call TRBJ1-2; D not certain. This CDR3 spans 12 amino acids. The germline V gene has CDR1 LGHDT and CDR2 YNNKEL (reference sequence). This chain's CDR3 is CASSQDSGRTDF. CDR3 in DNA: TGTGCCAGCAGCCAAGATTCTGGCAGAACGGACTTC.

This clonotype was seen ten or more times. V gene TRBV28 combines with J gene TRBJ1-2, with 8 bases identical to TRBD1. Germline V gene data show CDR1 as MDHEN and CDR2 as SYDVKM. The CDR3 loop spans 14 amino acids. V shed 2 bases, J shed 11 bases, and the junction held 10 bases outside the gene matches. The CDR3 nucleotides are TGTGCCAGCAGTTTAGTAGGGACAGGATTTGGTTACACCTTC. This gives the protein CASSLVGTGFGYTF.

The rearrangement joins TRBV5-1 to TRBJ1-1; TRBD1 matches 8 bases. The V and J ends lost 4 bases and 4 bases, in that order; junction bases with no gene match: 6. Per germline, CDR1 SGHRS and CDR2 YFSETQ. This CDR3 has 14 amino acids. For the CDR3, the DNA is TGCGCCAGCAGCCTGGACAGGGAGGGCACTGAAGCTTTCTTT. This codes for CASSLDREGTEAFF. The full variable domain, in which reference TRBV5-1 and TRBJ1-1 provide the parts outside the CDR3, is KAGVTQTPRYLIKTRGQQVTLSCSPISGHRSVSWYQQTPGQGLQFLFEYFSETQRNKGNFPGRFSGRQFSNSRSEMNVSTLELGDSALYLCASSLDREGTEAFFGQGTRLTVV.

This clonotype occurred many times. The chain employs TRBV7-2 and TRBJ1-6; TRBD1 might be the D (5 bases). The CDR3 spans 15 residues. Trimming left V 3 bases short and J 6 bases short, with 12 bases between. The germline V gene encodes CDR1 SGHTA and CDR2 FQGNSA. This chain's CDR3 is CASSFHGTSNSPLHF. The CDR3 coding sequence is TGTGCCAGCAGCTTCCATGGGACGAGTAATTCACCCCTCCACTTT.

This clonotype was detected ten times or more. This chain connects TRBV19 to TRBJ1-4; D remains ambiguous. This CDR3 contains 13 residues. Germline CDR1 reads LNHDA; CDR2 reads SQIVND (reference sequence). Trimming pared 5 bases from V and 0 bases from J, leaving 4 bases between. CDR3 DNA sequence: TGTGCCAGTAGTGTATCAACTAATGAAAAACTGTTTTTT. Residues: CASSVSTNEKLFF.

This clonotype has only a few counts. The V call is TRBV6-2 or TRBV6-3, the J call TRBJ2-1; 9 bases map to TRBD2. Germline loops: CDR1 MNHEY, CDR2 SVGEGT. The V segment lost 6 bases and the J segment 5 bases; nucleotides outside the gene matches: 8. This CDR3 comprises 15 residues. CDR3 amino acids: CASSIAGEGNNEQFF. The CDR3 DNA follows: TGTGCCAGCAGCATAGCGGGAGAGGGTAACAATGAGCAGTTCTTC.

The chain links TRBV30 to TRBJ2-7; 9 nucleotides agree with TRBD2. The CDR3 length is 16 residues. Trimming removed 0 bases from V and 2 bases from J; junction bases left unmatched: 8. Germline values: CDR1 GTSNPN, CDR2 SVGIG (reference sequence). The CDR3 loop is CAWSVRTSALPYEQYF. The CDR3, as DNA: TGTGCCTGGAGTGTGAGGACTAGCGCTTTACCCTACGAGCAGTACTTC.

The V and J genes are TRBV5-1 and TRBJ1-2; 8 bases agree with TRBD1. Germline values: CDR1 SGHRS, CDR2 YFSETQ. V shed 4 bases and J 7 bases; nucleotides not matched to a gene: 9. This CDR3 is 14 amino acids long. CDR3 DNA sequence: TGCGCCAGCAGCCCCCCCGGACAGGGTGTTGGCTACACCTTC. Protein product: CASSPPGQGVGYTF.

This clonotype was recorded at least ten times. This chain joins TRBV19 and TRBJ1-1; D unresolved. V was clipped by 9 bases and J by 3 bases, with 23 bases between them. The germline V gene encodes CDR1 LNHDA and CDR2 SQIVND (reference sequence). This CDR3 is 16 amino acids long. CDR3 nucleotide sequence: TGTGCCAGCCCCGTGAGGGAGGGCGTGTTGGACACTGAAGCTTTCTTT. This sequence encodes CASPVREGVLDTEAFF.

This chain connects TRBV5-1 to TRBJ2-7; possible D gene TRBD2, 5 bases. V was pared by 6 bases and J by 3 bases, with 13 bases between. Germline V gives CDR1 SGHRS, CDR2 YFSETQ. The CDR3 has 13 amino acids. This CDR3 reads CASKRDIGYEQYF. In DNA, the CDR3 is TGCGCCAGCAAGAGGGATATTGGCTACGAGCAGTACTTC. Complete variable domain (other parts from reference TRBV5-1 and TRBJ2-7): KAGVTQTPRYLIKTRGQQVTLSCSPISGHRSVSWYQQTPGQGLQFLFEYFSETQRNKGNFPGRFSGRQFSNSRSEMNVSTLELGDSALYLCASKRDIGYEQYFGPGTRLTVT.

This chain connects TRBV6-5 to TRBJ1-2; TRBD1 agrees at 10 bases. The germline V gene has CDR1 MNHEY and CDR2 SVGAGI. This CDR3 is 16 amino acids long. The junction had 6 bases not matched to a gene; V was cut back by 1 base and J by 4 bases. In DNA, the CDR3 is TGTGCCAGCAGTTACTATTCGGACAGGGGGGCCTATGGCTACACCTTC. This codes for CASSYYSDRGAYGYTF.

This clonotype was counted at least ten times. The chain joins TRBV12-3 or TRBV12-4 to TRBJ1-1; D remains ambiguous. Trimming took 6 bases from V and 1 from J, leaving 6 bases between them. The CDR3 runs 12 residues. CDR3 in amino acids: CASRIENTEAFF. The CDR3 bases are TGTGCCAGCAGGATAGAGAACACTGAAGCTTTCTTT.